The 10 T cell receptor beta chains in this list originate from one sample, sequenced in a study of blood T cells in healthy people across ages. Together with a sample-barcoded 5' primer, a J-beta primer mix was included in a second PCR lasting about 7 to 11 cycles. TCRdb analysed the 5' RACE reads with MiXCR anew, one entry per CDR3 protein. The sample shows approximately 290,000 distinct CDR3 sequences, 27% of them seen only once. Sequencing was carried out using blood. Source of these receptors: a woman aged 70-85 years in good health.

V usage is TRBV6-5 and J usage is TRBJ1-5, with a weak D call TRBD1 (5 bases). CDR3 size: 13 residues. CDR1 MNHEY and CDR2 SVGAGI come from the germline V gene. Trimming shortened V by 6 bases and J by 5 bases, and 11 bases separated the two germline ends. Here the CDR3 reads CASRQGTDQPQHF. CDR3 DNA sequence: TGTGCCAGCAGGCAGGGAACTGATCAGCCCCAGCATTTT.

The chain recombines TRBV7-2 with TRBJ2-3; 7 nucleotides align to TRBD2. The V gene's germline CDR1 is SGHTA and CDR2 FQGNSA. The CDR3 runs to 13 residues. Trimming cost V 8 bases and J 5 bases; bases outside gene matches: 7. The CDR3 DNA sequence: TGTGCCAGCTCGGGAGGTCGAGGAGATACGCAGTATTTT. This codes for CASSGGRGDTQYF.

A few counts support this clonotype. The chain couples TRBV29-1 to TRBJ2-2, with D maybe TRBD2 (6 bases). This CDR3 spans 14 amino acids. Deletions cut 4 bases from V and 5 bases from J, with 14 bases between. CDR1 SQVTM and CDR2 ANQGSEA come from the germline V gene. The DNA of the CDR3 is TGCAGCGTTGGTACTAGCTTATCTACCGGGGAGCTGTTTTTT. It translates to CSVGTSLSTGELFF.

This clonotype was seen a few times. V is TRBV5-1 and J is TRBJ2-7; D is ambiguous. This CDR3 is built from 12 residues. V was shortened by 4 bases and J by 7 bases, with 12 bases between the two germline ends. Germline loops: CDR1 SGHRS, CDR2 YFSETQ. CDR3: CASSPAGEEQYF. The CDR3 DNA reads as TGCGCCAGCAGCCCCGCTGGAGAGGAGCAGTACTTC. Full variable domain (remainder filled in from reference TRBV5-1 and TRBJ2-7): KAGVTQTPRYLIKTRGQQVTLSCSPISGHRSVSWYQQTPGQGLQFLFEYFSETQRNKGNFPGRFSGRQFSNSRSEMNVSTLELGDSALYLCASSPAGEEQYFGPGTRLTVT.

The chain combines TRBV5-1 with TRBJ2-7; D is perhaps TRBD1 (5 bases). The J call may be mistaken, given a closer DNA end match to TRBJ2-1. Germline CDR1 is SGHRS and CDR2 is YFSETQ. This CDR3 has 16 residues. CDR3 bases: TGCGCCAGCAGCTTGGGCATAAGGGCAGGGCCCAATGAGCAGTTCTTC. It is translated as CASSLGIRAGPNEQFF.

The J gene is TRBJ1-6, the V gene TRBV2, with D hard to call. The germline V gene encodes CDR1 SNHLY and CDR2 FYNNEI. V was shortened by 8 bases and J by 0 bases, with 8 bases between the two germline ends. This CDR3 spans 14 amino acids. The CDR3 region has the DNA TGTGCCAGCGATATGAGCTCCTATAATTCACCCCTCCACTTT. This translates into CASDMSSYNSPLHF.

This clonotype was seen a handful of times. The V gene is TRBV28, the J gene TRBJ2-7, with no clear D. Germline V gives CDR1 MDHEN, CDR2 SYDVKM. Trimming took off 7 bases at V and 6 bases at J, with 13 bases between the two ends. The CDR3 consists of 12 residues. The CDR3 DNA sequence: TGTGCCAGCAAGGGTCCTCCCTGCGAGCAGTACTTC. Amino acids: CASKGPPCEQYF.

V usage is TRBV21-1 and J usage is TRBJ2-1; TRBD1, the table's D call, lacks a check against the DNA. TRBV21-1 is tagged as a pseudogene. The CDR3 runs to 14 residues. The CDR3 DNA is TGTGCCAGCAGCAACAAGGGGGGGATATATGAGCAGTTCTTC. It is translated as CASSNKGGIYEQFF.

J is TRBJ2-2 and V is TRBV7-2, with TRBD2 matching over 12 bases. Germline V gene lookup returns CDR1 SGHTA and CDR2 FQGNSA. V shed 5 bases, J shed 8 bases, and the junction held 6 bases outside the gene matches. The CDR3 has 15 amino acids. CDR3 DNA sequence: TGTGCCAGCAGCACGACTAGCGGGAGTTCTGGGGAGCTGTTTTTT. Translating it yields CASSTTSGSSGELFF.

Only a few counts were recorded for this clonotype. The genes are TRBV5-4 and TRBJ2-7; the match to TRBD2 covers 9 bases. V was clipped by 4 bases and J by 7 bases; unmatched bases: 12. Per germline, CDR1 SGHNT and CDR2 YYREEE (reference sequence). This CDR3 has 15 amino acids. CDR3 sequence: CASSRSSGTLGEQYF. The CDR3 nucleotides are TGTGCCAGCAGCCGTTCTAGCGGGACCTTGGGTGAGCAGTACTTC.